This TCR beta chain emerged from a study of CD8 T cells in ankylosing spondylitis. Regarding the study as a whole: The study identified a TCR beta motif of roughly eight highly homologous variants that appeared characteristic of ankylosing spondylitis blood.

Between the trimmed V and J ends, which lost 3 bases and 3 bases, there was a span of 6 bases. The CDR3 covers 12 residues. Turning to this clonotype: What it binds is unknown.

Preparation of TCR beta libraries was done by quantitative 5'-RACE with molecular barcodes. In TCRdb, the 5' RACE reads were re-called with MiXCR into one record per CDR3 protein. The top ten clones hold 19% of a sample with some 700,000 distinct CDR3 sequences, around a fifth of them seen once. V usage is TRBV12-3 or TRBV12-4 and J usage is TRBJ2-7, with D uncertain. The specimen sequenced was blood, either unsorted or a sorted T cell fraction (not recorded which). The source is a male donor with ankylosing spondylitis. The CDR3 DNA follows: TGTGCCAGCAGTTTTGACAACTACGAGCAGTACTTC. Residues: CASSFDNYEQYF.